These 21 T cell receptor beta chains were all obtained from the same sample, sequenced in a study of T cell repertoires in cytomegalovirus infection. TCRdb reanalysed the reads using MiXCR and keeps one entry per CDR3 protein. The data show 300,000 to 400,000 distinct CDR3 sequences, with just under 30% seen just once and 20% held by the top ten. Antigens of these TCRs are unknown. The sequences come from cultured PBMCs, collected from culture after CMV antigen stimulation. Source of these receptors: a human donor in good health (CMV status not recorded). Some clones in this sample may be carry-over from other donors' samples.

The genes are TRBV12-3 or TRBV12-4 and TRBJ2-2; tentative D call: TRBD2 (6 bases). The length of the CDR3 is 16 residues. Deletions cut 3 bases from V and 0 bases from J, with 11 bases between. The CDR3 DNA reads TGTGCCAGCAGTTTTGATCCGGGGGCGAACACCGGGGAGCTGTTTTTT. Amino acids: CASSFDPGANTGELFF.

CDR3 sequence: CASSSGTSLAGELFF. The CDR3 DNA reads as TGTGCCAGCAGCTCCGGGACTAGCCTCGCCGGGGAGCTGTTTTTT. The chain joins TRBV5-4 to TRBJ2-2; 9 bases are a match to TRBD2. Trimming took 3 bases from V and 6 from J; bases not matched to a gene: 6. CDR1 and CDR2 (germline): SGHNT, YYREEE (reference sequence). This CDR3 is 15 amino acids long. The full variable domain, with the rest looked up from reference TRBV5-4 and TRBJ2-2, is ETGVTQSPTHLIKTRGQQVTLRCSSQSGHNTVSWYQQALGQGPQFIFQYYREEENGRGNFPPRFSGLQFPNYSSELNVNALELDDSALYLCASSSGTSLAGELFFGEGSRLTVL.

This clonotype was recorded many times. This chain joins TRBV7-2 and TRBJ2-1; D unresolved. Germline V lookup: CDR1 SGHTA, CDR2 FQGNSA. V was shortened by 0 bases and J by 6 bases, with 6 bases between the two germline ends. This CDR3 region has 13 residues. The CDR3 DNA sequence: TGTGCCAGCAGCTTAGCCGTCCCCAATGAGCAGTTCTTC. Its protein is CASSLAVPNEQFF.

This clonotype was detected a few times. One end of the junction is discordant with germline, which a read error may explain. The V gene is TRBV7-2, the J gene TRBJ1-6, with TRBD1 matching 7 bases. The CDR3 totals 21 residues. Germline-derived CDR1 and CDR2 are SGHTA and FQGNSA. The CDR3 is CASSLGGRGQHLSSYNSPLHF. The CDR3 nucleotides are TGTGCCAGCAGTTTAGGGGGAAGGGGACAGCACTTGAGCTCCTATAATTCACCCCTCCACTTT. Drawing the rest from reference TRBV7-2 and TRBJ1-6, the complete variable domain is GAGVSQSPSNKVTEKGKDVELRCDPISGHTALYWYRQSLGQGLEFLIYFQGNSAPDKSGLPSDRFSAERTGGSVSTLTIQRTQQEDSAVYLCASSLGGRGQHLSSYNSPLHFGNGTRLTVT.

Only a few counts were recorded for this clonotype. The chain has TRBV19 and TRBJ2-6, with 7 bases aligning to TRBD1. The CDR3 has 15 residues. Germline lookup yields CDR1 LNHDA and CDR2 SQIVND (reference sequence). V was clipped by 5 bases and J by 0 bases; unmatched bases: 1. The CDR3 region has the DNA TGTGCCAGTAGTGGACAGGCCTCTGGGGCCAACGTCCTGACTTTC. Translation: CASSGQASGANVLTF.

This clonotype appeared a few times. The rearrangement joins TRBV12-3 or TRBV12-4 to TRBJ2-3, with 14 bases lining up with TRBD2. V lost 6 bases, J lost 0 bases, and 8 bases stayed unmatched. The CDR3 is 18 amino acids. CDR3 in amino acids: CASRGLAGAIRSTDTQYF. The CDR3 nucleotides read TGTGCCAGCAGGGGACTAGCGGGGGCAATCAGAAGCACAGATACGCAGTATTTT.

V and J are TRBV30 and TRBJ1-1; 11 nucleotides align to TRBD1. This CDR3 is built from 14 residues. Germline trimming cut 5 bases from V and 6 bases from J; bases unmatched to any gene: 8. Germline V CDR1 and CDR2: GTSNPN, SVGIG (reference sequence). The CDR3 loop is CAWEPGQGVAEAFF. Here the CDR3 DNA reads TGTGCCTGGGAGCCGGGACAGGGGGTCGCTGAAGCTTTCTTT.

The sample holds one count of this clonotype. The chain couples TRBV29-1 to TRBJ2-1, with D perhaps TRBD1 (6 bases). The CDR3 contains 11 residues. From germline, CDR1 is SQVTM and CDR2 ANQGSEA. Trimming pared 7 bases from V and 8 bases from J, leaving 12 bases between. The CDR3 protein is CSGYRDYEQFF. For the CDR3, the DNA is TGCAGCGGGTACAGGGATTATGAGCAGTTCTTC.

The rearrangement uses TRBV11-2 and TRBJ2-3, with D unclear. V was shortened by 2 bases and J by 0 bases, with 15 bases between the two germline ends. The CDR3 has 17 residues. Germline V lookup: CDR1 SGHAT, CDR2 FQNNGV. In nucleotides, the CDR3 is TGTGCCAGCAGCTTATCGGGCGGAAGGTTTAGCACAGATACGCAGTATTTT. It is translated as CASSLSGGRFSTDTQYF.

Ten or more counts support this clonotype. The J gene is TRBJ2-3, the V gene TRBV5-1; D is possibly TRBD2 (6 bases). This CDR3 spans 13 amino acids. Germline CDR1 is SGHRS and CDR2 is YFSETQ. The germline V and J ends were trimmed by 4 bases and 6 bases, with 12 bases remaining between them. CDR3 region: CASSVDGGDTQYF. The CDR3 bases are TGCGCCAGCAGCGTGGATGGAGGGGATACGCAGTATTTT. Based on the CDR3 plus reference TRBV5-1 and TRBJ2-3, the full variable domain is KAGVTQTPRYLIKTRGQQVTLSCSPISGHRSVSWYQQTPGQGLQFLFEYFSETQRNKGNFPGRFSGRQFSNSRSEMNVSTLELGDSALYLCASSVDGGDTQYFGPGTRLTVL.

The gene calls are TRBV11-3 and TRBJ1-3; no reliable D call. The CDR3 spans 14 residues. V lost 5 bases and J lost 4, with 12 bases in between. Germline assignment: CDR1 SGHNT and CDR2 YENEEA. The CDR3 DNA reads TGTGCCAGCAGCCAAGGCGGACGGGGAAACACCATATATTTT. Translating it yields CASSQGGRGNTIYF.

The chain combines TRBV6-6 with TRBJ1-1; a weak D match, TRBD1 (6 bases). The germline V gene has CDR1 MNHNY and CDR2 SVGAGI (reference sequence). The CDR3 totals 15 residues. V lost 5 bases, J lost 2 bases, and 15 bases lay in between. The CDR3 reads CASSRPGTPNTEAFF. CDR3 bases: TGTGCCAGCAGTCGCCCCGGGACACCAAACACTGAAGCTTTCTTT.

The J gene is TRBJ1-1, the V gene TRBV20-1; possible D gene TRBD1, 6 bases. This CDR3 region has 12 residues. CDR1 and CDR2 from the germline V gene are DFQATT and SNEGSKA (reference sequence). CDR3 DNA: TGCGGGGGGGGGCGCGAATGGACTGAAGCTTTCTTT. Its protein product is CGGGREWTEAFF.

In this sample, this clonotype turned up a few times. V and J are TRBV3-1 and TRBJ2-1, with D possibly called TRBD1 or TRBD2 (5 bases each). The CDR3 runs to 13 residues. Germline assignment: CDR1 LGHDT and CDR2 YNNKEL (reference sequence). V lost 5 bases to trimming and J lost 12 bases, with 17 bases between them. CDR3 residues: CASSGDRLGVQFF. CDR3 DNA: TGTGCCAGCAGCGGGGACCGGCTGGGTGTGCAGTTCTTC.

At least ten counts were recorded for this clonotype. The chain links TRBV9 to TRBJ1-5; D is uncertain. The V gene's germline CDR1 is SGDLS and CDR2 YYNGEE. V shed 0 bases and J shed 5 bases, with 9 bases lying between them. The CDR3 is 14 residues long. CDR3 loop: CASSVGAYDQPQHF. Here the CDR3 DNA reads TGTGCCAGCAGCGTAGGGGCCTACGATCAGCCCCAGCATTTT. Complete variable domain (other parts from reference TRBV9 and TRBJ1-5): DSGVTQTPKHLITATGQRVTLRCSPRSGDLSVYWYQQSLDQGLQFLIQYYNGEERAKGNILERFSAQQFPDLHSELNLSSLELGDSALYFCASSVGAYDQPQHFGDGTRLSIL.

This chain connects TRBV4-1 to TRBJ1-2; tentative D call: TRBD1 (5 bases). The germline CDR1 and CDR2 sequences are MGHRA and YSYEKL. The CDR3 is 18 residues long. V shed 0 bases and J shed 2 bases, with 19 bases lying between them. The CDR3 sequence: CASSQDWGVAPFNYGYTF. The CDR3 nucleotides read TGCGCCAGCAGCCAAGATTGGGGGGTCGCGCCCTTCAACTATGGCTACACCTTC.

This clonotype showed up many times. The chain couples TRBV7-2 to TRBJ1-1, with a possible D match to TRBD1 (6 bases). The CDR3 is 14 amino acids. Germline loops: CDR1 SGHTA, CDR2 FQGNSA. V lost 4 bases and J 4 bases, leaving 13 bases between the germline ends. This chain's CDR3 is CASSSQGYSTEAFF. The CDR3, as DNA: TGTGCCAGCAGCTCACAGGGCTATAGCACTGAAGCTTTCTTT.

This clonotype has just a few counts. This chain uses TRBV4-1 with TRBJ2-5, with TRBD1 identical over 10 bases. V shed 1 base and J 5 bases; nucleotides not matched to a gene: 4. Germline V CDR1 and CDR2: MGHRA, YSYEKL. This CDR3 spans 15 amino acids. The CDR3 spells CASSQGQGAWETQYF. The CDR3 region has the DNA TGCGCCAGCAGCCAAGGACAGGGGGCATGGGAGACCCAGTACTTC.

As for this clonotype: Mismatch with germline at one junction end may stem from a read error. The rearrangement uses TRBV7-2 and TRBJ2-7, with 9 bases fitting TRBD2. Germline V gene sequence: CDR1 SGHTA, CDR2 FQGNSA. CDR3 length: 15 amino acids. CDR3 in DNA: TGTGTCAGCACTCAAAGGAGGGCGGGAGGGTACGAGCAGTACTTC. Translated, it gives CVSTQRRAGGYEQYF.

The DNA for the CDR3 is TGTGCCAGTAGACCAGGGTGGTTCTCCTACAATGAGCAGTTCTTC. Encoded protein: CASRPGWFSYNEQFF. The rearrangement joins TRBV19 to TRBJ2-1; D possibly corresponds to TRBD1 (5 bases). The CDR3 spans 15 residues. Trimming pared 6 bases from V and 0 bases from J, leaving 12 bases between. CDR1 LNHDA and CDR2 SQIVND come from the germline V gene (reference sequence).

The genes are TRBV6-1 and TRBJ1-1; D unresolved. Germline loops: CDR1 MNHNS, CDR2 SASEGT. V lost 7 bases and J lost 1, with 10 bases in between. The CDR3 spans 13 residues. This CDR3 is CASTYKGNTEAFF. The CDR3 DNA sequence: TGTGCCAGCACCTACAAGGGGAACACTGAAGCTTTCTTT.